Listed below are T cell receptor beta chains from one sample, sequenced in a study of TIL therapy for anti-PD-1-resistant metastatic lung cancer. TCRdb's table, derived via immunoSEQ multiplex PCR, lists solely in-frame clones and lacks some. The sample lists tens of thousands of clones; 80% to 90% were seen once. Sequencing used blood, obtained at baseline. These receptors were taken from a person aged 25 to 85 with non-small cell lung cancer. The conserved cysteine and the conserved F or W are not part of the CDR3 here. Each record gives: clone size, V gene, J gene, CDR3 protein. For some rows the clone size is stated as once, few or many, or as a class when expanded; others skip it.

.	TRBV25-1	TRBJ2-3	ASSELPSSTDTQY
.	TRBV3-1/TRBV3-2	TRBJ2-3	ASSQDEGDTQY
.	TRBV3-1/TRBV3-2	TRBJ2-3	ASSQRLTSGAGTDTQY
.	TRBV19	TRBJ1-5	ASSTSGGSNQPQH
.	TRBV10-1	TRBJ1-5	ASSESPPGNWNQPQH
once	TRBV30	TRBJ1-5	AWSGTNSNQPQH
.	TRBV5-1	TRBJ2-7	ASSFQRDRGIRGEQY
few	TRBV2	TRBJ2-7	ASRAQGSSYEQY
.	TRBV28	TRBJ1-3	ASSLGGVTGNTIY
.	TRBV5-4	TRBJ2-5	ASSLGGNQETQY
.	TRBV15	TRBJ2-5	ATSRDRGKETQY
few	TRBV19	TRBJ1-1	ASSRVGTEAF
.	TRBV6-5	TRBJ2-5	ASSSPPSGVETQY
.	TRBV6-5	TRBJ2-1	ASSPGTAEF
few	TRBV30	TRBJ1-5	AWSRATKPQH
once	TRBV5-4	TRBJ2-4	ASSRDRWGDIQY
.	TRBV29-1	TRBJ2-1	SVGVAGNLNEQF
.	TRBV7-2	TRBJ2-1	ASSLQGAGDEQF
.	TRBV11-2	TRBJ2-4	ASSFSPQMAKNIQY
.	TRBV28	TRBJ2-1	ASTSDSYNEQF
.	TRBV30	TRBJ1-5	AWSRDSSNQPQH
.	TRBV5-8	TRBJ2-5	ASTRTSGGLGETQY
.	TRBV7-3	TRBJ2-2	ASSLNLGYTGELF
.	TRBV19	TRBJ1-1	ASTAESMNTEAF
.	TRBV7-2	TRBJ2-1	ASSLGLAATNEQF
.	TRBV28	TRBJ2-3	ASSLPAGVYTDTQY
.	TRBV28	TRBJ2-6	ASSPSGGRAGANVLT
.	TRBV4-3	TRBJ2-7	ASSQQAGQGGLEQY
.	TRBV6-5	TRBJ2-7	ASSPPGTAYEQY
.	TRBV29-1	TRBJ2-2	SARERDKITGELF
.	TRBV10-3	TRBJ1-2	AISESSRSSGGYT
.	TRBV9	TRBJ2-1	ASSPSPTSGGSNEQF
once	TRBV21-1	TRBJ2-3	ASTDRLETALTDTQY
.	TRBV24-1	TRBJ2-2	ATSGNTGELF
.	TRBV3-1/TRBV3-2	TRBJ2-5	ASSGRAKETQY
.	TRBV6-4	TRBJ2-7	ASSDPQPGLAGGPYEQY
.	TRBV9	TRBJ2-2	ASSATRTEPNTGELF
.	TRBV28	TRBJ1-5	ASRRRDLSSPQH
.	TRBV19	TRBJ2-2	ASTAGGSMTGELF
.	TRBV30	TRBJ2-2	AWSVQGDGELF
.	TRBV7-9	TRBJ1-5	ASSQDSNQPQH
.	TRBV10-3	TRBJ2-7	AISGEHEGWAVEQY
.	TRBV5-1	TRBJ2-7	ASSLAGTTGGEQY
.	TRBV10-3	TRBJ2-3	AASSGRARDTQY
.	TRBV19	TRBJ1-5	ASSGGQPQH
few	TRBV6-6	TRBJ1-3	ASSRRQGASTGNTIY
.	TRBV27	TRBJ2-3	ASSFYNTDTQY
.	TRBV5-4	TRBJ2-3	ASSFGGTTDTQY
.	TRBV29-1	TRBJ2-2	SVEGWTFGELF